The sequence of this T cell receptor beta chain was determined in a study of T cell clonotyping in hematopoietic cell transplantation. Sequenced by immunoSEQ multiplex PCR; TCRdb stores in-frame clones only, minus some. The sample lists roughly 13,000 clones; less than 80% were seen once. J was trimmed by 4 bases and V by 6 bases; bases with no gene match: 7. The CDR3 runs 13 residues. The germline CDR1 and CDR2 sequences are SQVTM and ANQGSEA. This clone came up a few times. This clonotype was obtained from a human donor who either received an allogeneic hematopoietic cell transplant for a myeloid malignancy or was a related donor (not recorded which). Some clones in this sample may be carry-over from other donors' samples. The chain joins TRBV29-1 to TRBJ2-7, with TRBD1 matching 9 bases. Source material: PBMCs. The chain's CDR3 is CSVTGGIGYEQYF. The CDR3 coding sequence is TGCAGCGTGACAGGGGGGATAGGGTACGAGCAGTACTTC.